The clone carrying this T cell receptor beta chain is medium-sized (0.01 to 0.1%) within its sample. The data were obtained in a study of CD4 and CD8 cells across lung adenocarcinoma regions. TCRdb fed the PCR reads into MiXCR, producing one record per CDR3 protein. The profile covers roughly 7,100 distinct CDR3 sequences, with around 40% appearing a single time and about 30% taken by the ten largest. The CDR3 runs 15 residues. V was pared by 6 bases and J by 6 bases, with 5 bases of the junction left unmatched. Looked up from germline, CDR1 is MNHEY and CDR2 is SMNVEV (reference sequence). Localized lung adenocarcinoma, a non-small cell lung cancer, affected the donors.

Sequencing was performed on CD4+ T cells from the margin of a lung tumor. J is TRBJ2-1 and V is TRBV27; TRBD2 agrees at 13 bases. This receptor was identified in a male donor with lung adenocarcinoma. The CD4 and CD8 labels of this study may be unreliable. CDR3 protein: CASRGLAGTGNEQFF. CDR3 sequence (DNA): TGTGCCAGCAGGGGACTAGCGGGGACGGGCAATGAGCAGTTCTTC.